This T cell receptor beta chain derives from a study of T cell clonotyping in hematopoietic cell transplantation. On this clone itself: Its antigen is undetermined.

This table comes from immunoSEQ multiplex PCR, and its TCRdb copy is limited to in-frame clones, with some not included. The table shows under 30,000 clones, with about 94% occurring only once. This CDR3 contains 17 residues. Study-wide findings and caveats: Cells were unsorted, so CD4 and CD8 contributions were not separated. Pathologically expanded recipient clonotypes increased progressively from day 30 to day 180 as diversity fell.

The V call is TRBV21-1, the J call TRBJ2-7. TRBV21-1 is a documented pseudogene. The TCR originated in a female patient aged 45 to 65 who had an allogeneic stem cell transplant from a related donor, so the T cells may come from the graft donor. Some clones in this sample may be carry-over from other donors' samples. The sample was PBMCs, taken 100 days after allogeneic stem cell transplant. The CDR3 DNA reads as TGTGCCAGCAGCAAAGAAGTGGAGAGGGGTGAAACCTACGAGCAGTACTTC. It specifies CASSKEVERGETYEQYF.